This T cell receptor (beta chain) was documented in a study of shared clonotypes between healthy human individuals. The CDR3 loop spans 17 amino acids. With 4 bases removed from V and 2 bases from J, the gap between germline ends came to 22 bases. CDR1 is SGHRS, CDR2 YFSETQ, per germline. Selected positively for CCR7 and CD45RO-negative, naive CD8 cells excluded terminally differentiated effector memory CD45RA+ cells. Assay used: immunoSEQ multiplex PCR; TCRdb lists only in-frame clones, some missing. The data hold approximately 2,000,000 clones, with 90% to 95% observed a single time. This chain uses TRBV5-1 with TRBJ2-7, with D unresolved. The origin of this receptor is a man younger than 35 in good health. Some clones in this sample may be carry-over from other donors' samples. Sequenced input: naive CD8+ T cells from PBMCs. The CDR3 DNA sequence: TGCGCCAGCAGCCCAATTTACGGTCCCCCTTTAACCTACGAGCAGTACTTC. It encodes CASSPIYGPPLTYEQYF.